Listed below are T cell receptor beta chains from one sample, sequenced in a study of beta chain features in type 1 diabetes. Produced via immunoSEQ multiplex PCR; TCRdb's table is partial and in-frame only. The sample contains 860,000 or so clones, around a sixth of which appear only once. The sequenced sample consisted of naive CD4+ T cells from blood. These receptors came from a young woman in good health. The CDR3 runs from the conserved cysteine through the conserved F or W. Fields, in order: D gene, J gene, clone size, V gene, CDR3 DNA, CDR3 protein. The D gene is left open where the match is weak. Size is stated for part of the rows, as once, few or many counts, or as a class when the clone is expanded.

>TRBD2|TRBJ2-1|.|TRBV18
TGTGCCAGCTCACCACCCGCGGGAGGTCTCAATGAGCAGTTCTTC
CASSPPAGGLNEQFF
>TRBD2|TRBJ2-1|few|TRBV15
TGTGCCACCAGCAACGGACTAGGTGGGAATGAGCAGTTCTTC
CATSNGLGGNEQFF
>.|TRBJ2-7|few|TRBV6-5
TGTGCCAGCGGCCAGGGGAATTCCTACGAGCAGTACTTC
CASGQGNSYEQYF
>TRBD2|TRBJ2-1|few|TRBV10-2
TGCGCCAGCAGCGCGGGACTAGCGGGAGGGCCTCAGAACAATGAGCAGTTCTTC
CASSAGLAGGPQNNEQFF
>.|TRBJ2-7|.|TRBV28
TGTGCCAGCAGCAGGGTTCCCTTTTACGAGCAGTACTTC
CASSRVPFYEQYF
>.|TRBJ2-5|.|TRBV28
TGTGCCAGCAGTTTTACTGTCGAGACCCAGTACTTC
CASSFTVETQYF
>TRBD1|TRBJ2-1|few|TRBV7-9
TGTGCCAGCAGCTTACCCCAACAGGGGGCAAGGTACAATGAGCAGTTCTTC
CASSLPQQGARYNEQFF
>.|TRBJ2-2|.|TRBV4-2
TGTGCCAGCAGCCAAGTTGGGGGCAGGGGTGGCACCGGGGAGCTGTTTTTT
CASSQVGGRGGTGELFF
>.|TRBJ2-6|few|TRBV7-2
TGTGCCAGCACGGAGGACACCTCTGGGGCCAACGTCCTGACTTTC
CASTEDTSGANVLTF
>.|TRBJ2-7|.|TRBV29-1
TGCAGCGTTGATGCAGGGTACGAGCAGTACTTC
CSVDAGYEQYF
>.|TRBJ2-1|.|TRBV15
TGTGCCACCAGCCTCGCCCCGGGACCAGACAATGAGCAGTTCTTC
CATSLAPGPDNEQFF
>TRBD2|TRBJ2-7|.|TRBV7-9
TGTGCCAGCAGCCGACTAGCGGAAACCTACGAGCAGTACTTC
CASSRLAETYEQYF
>.|TRBJ2-5|few|TRBV7-2
TGTGCCAGCAGCTTCTCCGGGAAAGAGACCCAGTACTTC
CASSFSGKETQYF
>.|TRBJ2-5|.|TRBV28
TGTGCCAGCAGTTTAAGTATCCAAGAGACCCAGTACTTC
CASSLSIQETQYF
>TRBD1|TRBJ2-2|few|TRBV11-1
TGTGCCAGCAGCTCGCGGACAGGGGGAGGGACCGGGGAGCTGTTTTTT
CASSSRTGGGTGELFF
>.|TRBJ2-1|.|TRBV7-3
TGTGCCAGCAGCCCTAGTAGCGGAAACAATGAGCAGTTCTTC
CASSPSSGNNEQFF